The 10 T cell receptor beta chains below all came from one sample that was sequenced in a study of blood T cell repertoires in COVID-19. Produced via immunoSEQ multiplex PCR; TCRdb's table is partial and in-frame only. The sample comprises 250,000 to 300,000 clones, about nine tenths of which are singletons, and around 10% rests with the top ten. The sample comprised peripheral blood. The receptors originated from a woman aged 30 to 39 with COVID-19, enrolled during active disease.

The rearrangement joins TRBV30 to TRBJ1-5; TRBD1 is a possible D gene (6 bases). CDR1 is GTSNPN, CDR2 SVGIG, per germline (reference sequence). Trimming cost V 0 bases and J 7 bases, with 19 bases left between them. The CDR3 is 16 amino acids. CDR3 bases: TGTGCCTGGAGTGTACGGGCAGGGGATAGGGGGCAGCCCCAGCATTTT. The encoded protein is CAWSVRAGDRGQPQHF.

The chain couples TRBV24-1 to TRBJ2-2; D unresolved. Germline values: CDR1 KGHDR, CDR2 SFDVKD. V lost 5 bases, J lost 3 bases, and 12 bases lay in between. The CDR3 totals 15 residues. CDR3 in amino acids: CATSVTGGHTGELFF. The CDR3 DNA follows: TGTGCCACCAGTGTTACGGGTGGTCACACCGGGGAGCTGTTTTTT.

The chain carries TRBV24-1 and TRBJ2-1, with D tentatively TRBD2 (5 bases). Trimming took off 1 base at V and 10 bases at J, with 7 bases between the two ends. CDR1 KGHDR and CDR2 SFDVKD come from the germline V gene. This CDR3 has 12 amino acids. In DNA form, the CDR3 reads TGTGCCACCAGTGATTTAGAGCGGGAGCAGTTCTTC. Protein sequence: CATSDLEREQFF.

The chain joins TRBV21-1 to TRBJ1-2. TRBV21-1 is designated a pseudogene. This CDR3 is built from 13 residues. The CDR3 DNA reads TGTGCCAGCAGCAGGAGTTCTAACTATGGCTACACCTTC. Encoded protein: CASSRSSNYGYTF.

This clone was seen only once. Here the CDR3 DNA reads TGTGCCAGCAGTTTAAGATGGCCTTCCTACGAGCAGTACTTC. Residues: CASSLRWPSYEQYF. The rearrangement uses TRBV28 and TRBJ2-7; D is unresolved. The CDR3 totals 14 residues. Germline CDR1 MDHEN, CDR2 SYDVKM. Trimming pared 2 bases from V and 1 base from J, leaving 9 bases between.

The chain couples TRBV27 to TRBJ2-7; D may be TRBD2 (6 bases). The germline V and J ends were trimmed by 3 bases and 2 bases, with 11 bases remaining between them. Germline V gives CDR1 MNHEY, CDR2 SMNVEV (reference sequence). The CDR3 sequence is 14 residues long. The CDR3 DNA is TGTGCCAGCAGTTTCAAGGGGAGGACCTACGAGCAGTACTTC. Protein sequence: CASSFKGRTYEQYF.

V and J are TRBV5-6 and TRBJ1-1, with TRBD1 identical over 8 bases. Germline loops: CDR1 SGHDT, CDR2 YYEEEE. Trimming removed 4 bases from V and 6 bases from J; junction bases left unmatched: 5. There are 13 residues in the CDR3. The CDR3 loop reads CASSRTGLAEAFF. CDR3 in DNA: TGTGCCAGCAGCCGGACAGGGCTCGCTGAAGCTTTCTTT. The variable domain in full, with the rest retrieved from reference TRBV5-6 and TRBJ1-1, is DAGVTQSPTHLIKTRGQQVTLRCSPKSGHDTVSWYQQALGQGPQFIFQYYEEEERQRGNFPDRFSGHQFPNYSSELNVNALLLGDSALYLCASSRTGLAEAFFGQGTRLTVV.

The chain couples TRBV2 to TRBJ2-2, with TRBD1 matching over 9 bases. With V trimmed by 4 bases and J by 4 bases, 7 bases remained unmatched. CDR3 length: 16 residues. Germline V gene sequence: CDR1 SNHLY, CDR2 FYNNEI. CDR3 sequence (DNA): TGTGCCAGCAGTGTACCCGGACAGGGGCGCACCGGGGAGCTGTTTTTT. It encodes CASSVPGQGRTGELFF.

The chain is built from TRBV19 and TRBJ1-2; 8 nucleotides match TRBD1. CDR1 and CDR2 (germline): LNHDA, SQIVND (reference sequence). This CDR3 spans 13 amino acids. V gave up 7 bases and J gave up 10 bases; unmatched junction bases: 11. This chain's CDR3 is CASTRTGLNDYTF. The CDR3 DNA reads TGTGCCAGTACCCGGACAGGGCTTAACGACTACACCTTC.

The V gene is TRBV19, the J gene TRBJ2-4; the match to TRBD2 covers 7 bases. This CDR3 region has 15 residues. The J segment lost 1 base and the V segment lost 8 bases, leaving 8 bases of the junction unmatched. The germline V gene encodes CDR1 LNHDA and CDR2 SQIVND (reference sequence). DNA for the CDR3: TGTGCCAGTTATGGGGGAGGGGAGGCCAAAAACATTCAGTACTTC. Translating gives CASYGGGEAKNIQYF.